This paragraph reports one TCR beta chain. Germline CDR1 and CDR2: KGHSH and LQKENI. V gave up 5 bases and J gave up 8 bases; unmatched junction bases: 11. This CDR3 contains 16 residues. This sample stems from a study of PD-L1 blockade in urothelial cancer. On the study more broadly: The study recovered a median of about 150,000 T cells per blood sample.

Sequenced by immunoSEQ multiplex PCR; TCRdb stores in-frame clones only, minus some. The table lists 90,000 to 120,000 clones, under 85% of them singletons. This specimen was PBMCs, taken around atezolizumab (anti-PD-L1) treatment. This TCR derives from a man aged 50 to 59 with urothelial cancer. The J gene is TRBJ2-1, the V gene TRBV18, with 11 bases that match TRBD1. CDR3 protein: CASSALTGTGGDEQFF. For the CDR3, the DNA is TGTGCCAGCTCAGCTCTTACCGGGACAGGGGGTGATGAGCAGTTCTTC.